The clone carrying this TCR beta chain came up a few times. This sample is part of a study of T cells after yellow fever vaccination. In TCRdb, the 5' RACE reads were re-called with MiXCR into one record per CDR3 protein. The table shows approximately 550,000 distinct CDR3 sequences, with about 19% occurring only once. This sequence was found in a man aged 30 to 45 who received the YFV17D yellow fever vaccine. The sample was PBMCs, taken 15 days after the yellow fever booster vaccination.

The CDR3 here is CASSLTSATPSYEQYF. DNA of the CDR3: TGTGCCAGCAGCTTGACTAGCGCAACCCCCTCCTACGAGCAGTACTTC. The chain links TRBV27 to TRBJ2-7; 8 bases fit TRBD2. Germline trimming cut 6 bases from V and 0 bases from J; bases unmatched to any gene: 10. This CDR3 contains 16 residues. CDR1 MNHEY and CDR2 SMNVEV come from the germline V gene (reference sequence).